This note documents a single TCR beta chain sequence. This sample is part of a study of blood T cell repertoires in COVID-19. Study background: COVID-19 samples collected from the United States, Italy and Spain covered acute and convalescent phases. T cells, B-cell-depleted T cells, or PBMCs provided the cDNA or gDNA that served as material.

As processed by the authors: Amplification with reference gene primers provided the estimates of nucleated cell counts. Profiled with immunoSEQ multiplex PCR; TCRdb holds only in-frame clones, not every one. V, J and clone size are taken as reported in that table, and D and trimming were inferred from the DNA itself. Of more than 95,000 clones detected, about 70% appear once; the ten largest clones hold 2% to 2.5%. The sequencing input was peripheral blood. The TCR was taken from a woman between 70 and 85 years old with acute or convalescent COVID-19.

DNA for the CDR3: TGTGCCAGCAGCTTGGACACCGCTAACTATGGCTACACCTTC. Its protein product is CASSLDTANYGYTF. The chain employs TRBV5-4 and TRBJ1-2; D not resolved. Trimming left V 0 bases short and J 0 bases short, with 6 bases between. This CDR3 has 14 residues. The germline gives CDR1 SGHNT, CDR2 YYREEE (reference sequence).